This T cell receptor beta chain appears in the sequencing data of a study of blood T cells in healthy people across ages. Broader study findings: With naive T cell percentage, TCR beta diversity showed a strong correlation.

This clonotype was recorded many times. Its antigen is unidentified. A J-beta primer mix and a sample-barcoded 5' primer were used in a second PCR of roughly 7 to 12 cycles. Any given sample supplied a minimum of 2.5 million CDR3-containing paired-end reads. In TCRdb, the 5' RACE reads were re-called with MiXCR into one record per CDR3 protein. Among about 900,000 distinct CDR3 sequences listed, under 50% were seen once. Sequencing used blood. The TCR was taken from a man aged 25-45 years in good health.

The CDR3 reads CASSKGASGESNEQFF. The CDR3 DNA reads TGTGCCAGCAGCAAAGGCGCCAGCGGGGAGTCCAATGAGCAGTTCTTC. V usage is TRBV21-1 and J usage is TRBJ2-1; the table calls TRBD2, which could not be checked here. TRBV21-1 is designated a pseudogene. The length of the CDR3 is 16 residues.